This entry lists 19 T cell receptor beta chains sequenced from one sample in a study of read filtering for tumor transcriptome and immune sequencing. From roughly 390 ng of RNA, a library with molecular barcoded alpha/delta and beta/gamma adaptors was made. One entry per CDR3 protein results from TCRdb running MiXCR on the reads. Among over 35,000 distinct CDR3 sequences, about 10% were seen once, and the ten largest hold more than 30%. Sequencing was performed on a population of CD138-negative cells sorted from bone marrow. All receptors come from a donor aged 40 or older with multiple myeloma.

This clonotype is a singleton in its sample. A read error may be the cause here, since a much bigger clone is one base away. In DNA, the CDR3 is TGTGCCAGTGGTCCCGCCGGGGATGTTGAAGCTTTCTTT. As protein: CASGPAGDVEAFF. The gene calls are TRBV6-1 and TRBJ1-1; D call uncertain. Germline V gene data show CDR1 as MNHNS and CDR2 as SASEGT. The CDR3 has 13 residues. V was shortened by 9 bases and J by 7 bases, with 18 bases between the two germline ends.

This clonotype appeared many times. V gene TRBV10-3 combines with J gene TRBJ2-7; a possible D gene is TRBD2 (6 bases). Trimming left V 3 bases short and J 7 bases short, with 10 bases between. Germline V gene lookup returns CDR1 ENHRY and CDR2 SYGVKD. CDR3 length: 12 amino acids. CDR3 protein: CAISDGGNEQYF. Written as DNA, the CDR3 is TGTGCCATCAGTGACGGAGGGAATGAGCAGTACTTC.

A note on this clonotype: A much larger clone differs from this one at a single base, so this may be a read error. The rearrangement uses TRBV14 and TRBJ1-6, with D perhaps TRBD1 (5 bases). Germline assignment: CDR1 SGHDN and CDR2 FVKESK. This CDR3 is 14 amino acids long. CDR3: CASSQAGLAGKTFF. DNA of the CDR3: TGTGCCAGCAGCCAAGCAGGTTTGGCAGGGAAAACTTTCTTT. Filled out from reference TRBV14 and TRBJ1-6, the complete variable domain reads EAGVTQFPSHSVIEKGQTVTLRCDPISGHDNLYWYRRVMGKEIKFLLHFVKESKQDESGMPNNRFLAERTGGTYSTLKVQPAELEDSGVYFCASSQAGLAGKTFFGNGTRLTVT.

At least ten counts were recorded for this clonotype. The chain is built from TRBV29-1 and TRBJ2-1; the match to TRBD1 covers 10 bases. Germline loops: CDR1 SQVTM, CDR2 ANQGSEA. The CDR3 runs to 14 residues. The trim removed 3 bases at V and 2 bases at J, leaving 1 base unmatched. CDR3 in amino acids: CSVDGTGAYNEQFF. CDR3 coding DNA: TGCAGCGTTGACGGGACAGGGGCCTACAATGAGCAGTTCTTC.

This clonotype occurred many times. The CDR3 DNA reads as TGTGCCAGCAGCTTAACGGAGAACCGACTCTTAAGCTACACCTTC. This translates into CASSLTENRLLSYTF. The rearrangement links TRBV11-1 to TRBJ1-2; D gene uncertain. Germline lookup yields CDR1 SGHAT and CDR2 FQDESV (reference sequence). V lost 2 bases and J lost 9, with 19 bases in between. The length of the CDR3 is 15 residues. The variable domain in full, completed from reference TRBV11-1 and TRBJ1-2, reads EAEVAQSPRYKITEKSQAVAFWCDPISGHATLYWYRQILGQGPELLVQFQDESVVDDSQLPKDRFSAERLKGVDSTLKIQPAELGDSAMYLCASSLTENRLLSYTFGSGTRLTVV.

Many counts were recorded for this clonotype. The J gene is TRBJ2-7, the V gene TRBV20-1, with D possibly TRBD2 on 7 matching bases. This CDR3 contains 15 residues. Germline V gene data show CDR1 as DFQATT and CDR2 as SNEGSKA (reference sequence). V was cut by 6 bases and J by 1 base, with 19 bases left in between. The CDR3 loop is CSAHGGGAVSYEQYF. Written as DNA, the CDR3 is TGCAGTGCCCATGGGGGGGGCGCGGTATCCTACGAGCAGTACTTC.

This clonotype was seen many times. The rearrangement links TRBV7-3 to TRBJ2-1, with 9 bases that match TRBD2. The CDR3 sequence is 16 residues long. The junction had 11 bases not matched to a gene; V was cut back by 5 bases and J by 6 bases. CDR1 is SGHTA, CDR2 FQGTGA, per germline. DNA for the CDR3: TGTGCCAGCAGCGCCTACCTAGCGGGGAGGTTCAATGAGCAGTTCTTC. It specifies CASSAYLAGRFNEQFF.

This clonotype was counted a few times. The junction differs from germline at one of its ends, possibly a read error. Here the CDR3 DNA reads TGTGCCATCAGTGAGGCCGGGGACAGCATCTATGGCGACACCTTC. Its translation: CAISEAGDSIYGDTF. V is TRBV10-3 and J is TRBJ1-2, with 7 bases lining up with TRBD1. The V gene's germline CDR1 is ENHRY and CDR2 SYGVKD. CDR3 size: 15 residues.

This clonotype was detected ten times or more. V gene TRBV13 combines with J gene TRBJ1-6, with D hard to call. This CDR3 region has 19 residues. V lost 1 base and J lost 6, with 22 bases in between. Germline CDR1 PRHDT, CDR2 FYEKMQ (reference sequence). Written as DNA, the CDR3 is TGTGCCAGCAGCTTAGAAACTCCCGCGGAACCGGGTCCTAATTCACCCCTCCACTTT. Translating it yields CASSLETPAEPGPNSPLHF.

This clonotype was recorded many times. The gene calls are TRBV3-1 and TRBJ2-7; TRBD2 is a possible D gene (6 bases). The length of the CDR3 is 12 residues. The V end was cut by 6 bases, the J end by 5 bases, with 11 bases between. Germline CDR1 and CDR2: LGHDT and YNNKEL (reference sequence). DNA for the CDR3: TGTGCCAGCAGTCCCGGGAGCCACGAGCAGTACTTC. This encodes CASSPGSHEQYF.

This clonotype has ten or more counts. The chain carries TRBV12-3 or TRBV12-4 and TRBJ2-1; D is possibly TRBD2 (6 bases). V was trimmed by 3 bases and J by 6 bases, leaving 12 bases between them. The CDR3 contains 14 residues. As DNA, the CDR3 is TGTGCCAGCAGTTTTGGCGGGGATGTCAATGAGCAGTTCTTC. Translated: CASSFGGDVNEQFF.

This clonotype was counted at least ten times. V and J are TRBV20-1 and TRBJ2-5, with 11 bases fitting TRBD2. CDR1 DFQATT and CDR2 SNEGSKA come from the germline V gene (reference sequence). With V trimmed by 6 bases and J by 5 bases, 5 bases remained unmatched. This CDR3 region has 13 residues. CDR3 protein: CSAIAGGPETQYF. The CDR3 nucleotides are TGCAGTGCGATAGCGGGGGGGCCGGAGACCCAGTACTTC.

This clonotype was counted many times. This sequence joins TRBV29-1 and TRBJ2-3; 12 bases map to TRBD2. The CDR3 is 14 amino acids. Germline V gene data show CDR1 as SQVTM and CDR2 as ANQGSEA. V lost 8 bases, J lost 7 bases, and 10 bases stayed unmatched. CDR3 sequence reads: CSSRTSGTANTQYF. The CDR3 nucleotides are TGCAGCTCCCGGACTAGCGGGACCGCAAATACGCAGTATTTT.

This clonotype was seen at least ten times. The chain couples TRBV10-3 to TRBJ2-5; TRBD2 might be the D (6 bases). Germline values: CDR1 ENHRY, CDR2 SYGVKD. CDR3 size: 14 residues. V was trimmed by 7 bases and J by 3 bases, leaving 15 bases between them. CDR3 amino acids: CAIKPVADKETQYF. Here the CDR3 DNA reads TGTGCCATCAAACCGGTAGCGGACAAAGAGACCCAGTACTTC.

Concerning this clonotype: A read error may be the cause here, since a much bigger clone is one base away. This sequence joins TRBV5-1 and TRBJ2-7; D not resolved. The CDR3 runs to 13 residues. The ends were cut back, 4 bases at V and 3 bases at J, with 11 bases in the middle. Looked up from germline, CDR1 is SGHRS and CDR2 is YFSETQ. CDR3 sequence: CASSPLGYYEQYF. The CDR3 bases are TGCGCCAGCAGCCCACTGGGTTACTACGAGCAGTACTTC.

This clonotype has a count of ten or more. The CDR3 DNA sequence: TGTGCCAGCACCCCCGAGAGTGGAGGCTACACCTTC. Translating gives CASTPESGGYTF. This chain joins TRBV6-2 or TRBV6-3 and TRBJ1-2, with no clear D. Germline V lookup: CDR1 MNHEY, CDR2 SVGEGT. V was pared by 7 bases and J by 8 bases, with 14 bases between. CDR3 length: 12 residues.

Comments on this clonotype: A much more abundant neighbour one base away suggests this may be a read error. Since no conserved phenylalanine or tryptophan closes the CDR3, a read error is the likely cause. The CDR3 region has the DNA TGTGCCAGCAGCTTAGGGCTGTACAATGAGCAGTTCCTC. It translates to CASSLGLYNEQFL. The gene calls are TRBV7-2 and TRBJ2-1, with D uncertain. V was pared by 1 base and J by 4 bases, with 5 bases between. The CDR3 runs 13 residues. The germline CDR1 and CDR2 sequences are SGHTA and FQGNSA.

This clonotype was counted many times. This chain links TRBV19 with TRBJ1-4, with D unclear. The CDR3 totals 15 residues. From germline, CDR1 is LNHDA and CDR2 SQIVND (reference sequence). The V and J ends lost 5 bases and 8 bases respectively, with 18 bases between them. The CDR3 nucleotides read TGTGCCAGTAGTTTAGGACGGACGACCGGCGAAAAACTGTTTTTT. Protein sequence: CASSLGRTTGEKLFF.

At least ten counts were recorded for this clonotype. The rearrangement joins TRBV20-1 to TRBJ1-5; D uncertain. Trimming pared 6 bases from V and 15 bases from J, leaving 24 bases between. Germline V gives CDR1 DFQATT, CDR2 SNEGSKA (reference sequence). This CDR3 spans 13 amino acids. CDR3 bases: TGCAGTGCCGGAGGCAGTAGACTCTCCCCAGTGCATTTT. This translates into CSAGGSRLSPVHF.